The 25 T cell receptor beta chains in this list originate from one sample, sequenced in a study of T cells expressing NK-cell markers. After re-calling the 5' RACE reads, TCRdb lists one entry per CDR3 protein, DNA absent. The table lists fewer than 550,000 distinct CDR3 sequences. The sequencing sample was made of blood T cells: a sorted CD56 or NKG2C T cell subset, CD4+ or CD8+ T cells, or bulk PBMC T cells (not recorded which). These receptor sequences come from a woman aged 45-65 years in good health.

V usage is TRBV5-1 and J usage is TRBJ2-5; with no DNA, the TCRdb D assignment of TRBD1 cannot be verified. Germline V gene sequence: CDR1 SGHRS, CDR2 YFSETQ. The CDR3 runs to 15 residues. CDR3 sequence reads: CASSQLSGGQETQYF. The full variable domain, completed using reference TRBV5-1 and TRBJ2-5, is KAGVTQTPRYLIKTRGQQVTLSCSPISGHRSVSWYQQTPGQGLQFLFEYFSETQRNKGNFPGRFSGRQFSNSRSEMNVSTLELGDSALYLCASSQLSGGQETQYFGPGTRLLVL.

The rearrangement links TRBV11-2 to TRBJ2-6; as DNA is missing, the TRBD1 call by TCRdb cannot be tested. Germline-derived CDR1 and CDR2 are SGHAT and FQNNGV. CDR3 length equals 16 residues. This CDR3 is CASSRTALSGANVLTF. Looking up the rest from reference TRBV11-2 and TRBJ2-6 gives the full variable domain: EAGVAQSPRYKIIEKRQSVAFWCNPISGHATLYWYQQILGQGPKLLIQFQNNGVVDDSQLPKDRFSAERLKGVDSTLKIQPAKLEDSAVYLCASSRTALSGANVLTFGAGSRLTVL.

The gene calls are TRBV19 and TRBJ2-7; the TCRdb call, TRBD1, lacks DNA for checking. From germline, CDR1 is LNHDA and CDR2 SQIVND (reference sequence). This CDR3 is 15 amino acids long. CDR3 loop: CASSTRTSQSHEQYF.

V is TRBV24-1 and J is TRBJ2-7. There are 13 residues in the CDR3. Per germline, CDR1 KGHDR and CDR2 SFDVKD. CDR3 protein: CATGDPSSYEQYF.

The chain carries TRBV6-6 and TRBJ2-3. In germline, CDR1 is MNHNY, CDR2 SVGAGI (reference sequence). The CDR3 contains 14 residues. The CDR3 region is CASRYSGNTDTQYF.

The rearrangement joins TRBV20-1 to TRBJ2-3; the TCRdb D gene call, TRBD2, has no DNA to confirm it. The CDR3 consists of 14 residues. Germline V gives CDR1 DFQATT, CDR2 SNEGSKA (reference sequence). The CDR3 here is CSAPRSGLNHAQYF.

V is TRBV3-1 and J is TRBJ2-3. The germline gives CDR1 LGHDT, CDR2 YNNKEL (reference sequence). The CDR3 runs 15 residues. The CDR3 here is CASSQVSLATDTQYF.

The chain has TRBV24-1 and TRBJ2-1; TCRdb proposes TRBD2, but this gene call is untestable without DNA. Germline loops: CDR1 KGHDR, CDR2 SFDVKD. The length of the CDR3 is 19 residues. The CDR3 spells CATSSRSGTSGRFDNEQFF.

The chain uses TRBV9 and TRBJ2-1. Germline-derived CDR1 and CDR2 are SGDLS and YYNGEE. The CDR3 length is 15 residues. CDR3 region: CASSVAGLGLYEQFF.

The chain uses TRBV7-3 and TRBJ2-1; TCRdb returns TRBD1, unconfirmable since there is no DNA. The CDR3 contains 15 residues. Germline V lookup: CDR1 SGHTA, CDR2 FQGTGA. CDR3 residues: CASSAAGLPYNEQFF.

The genes are TRBV12-5 and TRBJ2-1; TCRdb reports TRBD2, a call that lacks DNA to check it against. The CDR3 totals 18 residues. Germline V gene data show CDR1 as LGHNT and CDR2 as FRNRAP. Here the CDR3 reads CASGLVLERFSSYNEQFF.

The gene calls are TRBV5-1 and TRBJ2-7; TCRdb proposes TRBD1, but this gene call is untestable without DNA. This CDR3 contains 16 residues. Germline V CDR1 and CDR2: SGHRS, YFSETQ. CDR3 protein: CASSQYLGQGNHEQYF.

The V and J genes are TRBV10-3 and TRBJ2-2. The CDR3 consists of 12 residues. Looked up from germline, CDR1 is ENHRY and CDR2 is SYGVKD. CDR3 residues: CAIRQATGELFF.

V is TRBV7-2 and J is TRBJ2-6; the TCRdb D gene call, TRBD1, has no DNA to confirm it. The CDR3 is 17 amino acids. Germline-derived CDR1 and CDR2 are SGHTA and FQGNSA. CDR3 residues: CASSLWGPSSGANVLTF.

This chain connects TRBV9 to TRBJ2-5; the D call from TCRdb, TRBD2, cannot be confirmed without DNA. This CDR3 is built from 11 residues. Germline CDR1 and CDR2: SGDLS and YYNGEE. CDR3 sequence reads: CASSREGTQYF.

The CDR3 sequence is CASSLDGAVGQPQHF. This rearrangement joins TRBV5-1 to TRBJ1-5; without DNA, the TCRdb call of TRBD1 cannot be checked. The CDR3 length is 15 residues. The germline CDR1 and CDR2 sequences are SGHRS and YFSETQ.

The chain has TRBV10-3 and TRBJ1-1; as DNA is missing, the TRBD1 call by TCRdb cannot be tested. Germline lookup yields CDR1 ENHRY and CDR2 SYGVKD. This CDR3 contains 15 residues. The CDR3 loop reads CAIMDTGGGNTEAFF.

The chain recombines TRBV6-5 with TRBJ2-1; without DNA, the TCRdb call of TRBD2 cannot be checked. The CDR3 totals 15 residues. Germline CDR1 is MNHEY and CDR2 is SVGAGI. The CDR3 reads CASSYDRKGANEQFF.

This sequence joins TRBV3-1 and TRBJ2-5. CDR1 is LGHDT and CDR2 is YNNKEL in the germline V gene (reference sequence). The CDR3 totals 14 residues. CDR3 amino acids: CASSQDKGQETQYF.

This chain connects TRBV12-3 or TRBV12-4 to TRBJ2-5; absent DNA, TCRdb's TRBD1 call cannot be checked. This CDR3 region has 14 residues. CDR3 sequence reads: CASSRDRAQETQYF.

V gene TRBV20-1 combines with J gene TRBJ1-1; TCRdb gives TRBD1 as the D gene, but with no DNA this cannot be confirmed. This CDR3 is 14 amino acids long. CDR1 and CDR2 (germline): DFQATT, SNEGSKA (reference sequence). The CDR3 region is CSARDRRVYTEAFF.

This chain links TRBV2 with TRBJ2-5; as DNA is missing, the TRBD1 call by TCRdb cannot be tested. CDR3 length equals 17 residues. Germline V gene data show CDR1 as SNHLY and CDR2 as FYNNEI. The chain's CDR3 is CASSLHPGKGAQETQYF.

V is TRBV2 and J is TRBJ1-6. Germline V gene lookup returns CDR1 SNHLY and CDR2 FYNNEI. This CDR3 comprises 15 residues. This chain's CDR3 is CASSVGRGSRSPLHF.

The V call is TRBV20-1, the J call TRBJ1-1. The CDR3 sequence is 13 residues long. CDR1 is DFQATT and CDR2 is SNEGSKA in the germline V gene (reference sequence). CDR3 residues: CSASRSDNTEAFF.

The V call is TRBV2, the J call TRBJ1-5. The CDR3 sequence is 15 residues long. In germline, CDR1 is SNHLY, CDR2 FYNNEI. The CDR3 region is CASSERSGGSQPQHF. The full variable domain, in which reference TRBV2 and TRBJ1-5 provide the parts outside the CDR3, is EPEVTQTPSHQVTQMGQEVILRCVPISNHLYFYWYRQILGQKVEFLVSFYNNEISEKSEIFDDQFSVERPDGSNFTLKIRSTKLEDSAMYFCASSERSGGSQPQHFGDGTRLSIL.